This is a list of T cell receptor beta chains from one sample in a study of T-cell reconstitution after alpha-beta-depleted transplantation in children. TCRdb re-analysed the PCR reads in MiXCR, keeping a single row per CDR3 protein. The sample holds hundreds of thousands of distinct CDR3 sequences, roughly 7.8% seen once. The sample consisted of peripheral blood, taken 360 days after TCRalphabeta/CD19-depleted stem cell transplant. The receptors derive from a female patient aged 2 to 10 who had a stem cell transplant for Fanconi anemia, so the T cells may come from the graft donor. CDR3s include the opening cysteine and the closing phenylalanine or tryptophan. A D gene is named only where the DNA matches it firmly. The size of a clone is reported for some rows only, either as once, few or many, or as a class for expanded clones.

V	length	J	D	size	DNA	CDR3
TRBV29-1	12	TRBJ1-1	NA	many	TGCAGCGTTGTGGAGACTAACACTGAAGCTTTCTTT	CSVVETNTEAFF
TRBV11-2	16	TRBJ2-5	NA	few	TGTGCCAGCAGCGCGGGCTCTTGGGGGTCCCAAGAGACCCAGTACTTC	CASSAGSWGSQETQYF
TRBV28	12	TRBJ2-1	NA	many	TGTGCCACGGACGGTTACTACAATGAGCAGTTCTTC	CATDGYYNEQFF
TRBV24-1	13	TRBJ1-5	NA	few	TGTGCCACCAGTGACTACTTAGATCAGCCCCAGCATTTT	CATSDYLDQPQHF
TRBV25-1	13	TRBJ1-6	NA	many	TGTGCCAGCAGAATGGGTAGTAATTCACCCCTCCACTTT	CASRMGSNSPLHF
TRBV25-1	14	TRBJ1-2	TRBD1	few	TGTGCCAGCAGTGGACAGGGTTCTAACTATGGCTACACCTTC	CASSGQGSNYGYTF
TRBV29-1	14	TRBJ2-7	NA	many	TGCAGCGTTGAAGATGATCGGGGAGATTACGAGCAGTACTTC	CSVEDDRGDYEQYF
TRBV18	14	TRBJ2-5	TRBD1	few	TGTGCCAGCTCACCTTCGACAGGGTCAGAGACCCAGTACTTC	CASSPSTGSETQYF
TRBV12-3/TRBV12-4	15	TRBJ2-5	NA	many	TGTGCCAGCAGTTTATACGGGAGCAATGAAGAGACCCAGTACTTC	CASSLYGSNEETQYF
TRBV12-3/TRBV12-4	17	TRBJ1-6	NA	many	TGTGCCAGCAGCCTAGGGATCGGGGCCTCGGGCAATTCACCCCTCCACTTT	CASSLGIGASGNSPLHF
TRBV6-2/TRBV6-3	16	TRBJ2-7	TRBD2	many	TGTGCCAGCAGTTACTCGACTAGCGGGAGTCTCTACGAGCAGTACTTC	CASSYSTSGSLYEQYF
TRBV9	16	TRBJ1-1	NA	many	TGTGCCAGCAGCGTTGGGCCGAGGTTGGCGAACACTGAAGCTTTCTTT	CASSVGPRLANTEAFF
TRBV5-1	17	TRBJ2-2	TRBD1	NA	TGCGCCAGCAGCTTGGCGGGACAGGGGTCCCGCACCGGGGAGCTGTTTTTT	CASSLAGQGSRTGELFF
TRBV27	20	TRBJ2-3	TRBD2	few	TGTGCCAGCAGTTTATCGCGTATAGGGGTTGGCGGGAGAAGGACAGATACGCAGTATTTT	CASSLSRIGVGGRRTDTQYF
TRBV18	11	TRBJ1-2	NA	many	TGTGCCAGCTCACAGGGTAGAGACTACACCTTC	CASSQGRDYTF
TRBV4-1	13	TRBJ1-2	NA	many	TGCGCCAGCAGCCAAGCTCACAGCTATGGCTACACCTTC	CASSQAHSYGYTF
TRBV3-1	18	TRBJ2-5	TRBD1	many	TGTGCCAGCAGCCAAGATCATCCGGGACAGGGACTACGAGAGACCCAGTACTTC	CASSQDHPGQGLRETQYF
TRBV6-1	14	TRBJ1-4	NA	NA	TGTGCCAGCGATAGGGGGGCAACTAATGAAAAACTGTTTTTT	CASDRGATNEKLFF
TRBV5-5	16	TRBJ1-3	NA	few	TGTGCCAGCAGCGCAGATCAACCGGGCTCTGGAAACACCATATATTTT	CASSADQPGSGNTIYF
TRBV9	15	TRBJ1-1	NA	NA	TGTGCCAGCAGCCCCTCCGCGGGACATAACACTGAAGCTTTCTTT	CASSPSAGHNTEAFF
TRBV5-1	14	TRBJ1-6	NA	few	TGCGCCAGCAGCTTAGAAACCGAGAATTCACCCCTCCACTTT	CASSLETENSPLHF
TRBV2	14	TRBJ2-5	TRBD1	NA	TGTGCCAGCGCCTGGGACAGGTCCCAAGAGACCCAGTACTTC	CASAWDRSQETQYF
TRBV27	13	TRBJ1-4	TRBD1	many	TGTGCCAGCAGTTCGCGACAGGGGCACCTCCAGTTTTTT	CASSSRQGHLQFF
TRBV3-1	15	TRBJ2-7	NA	many	TGTGCCAGCAGCCCTTGGAGGGGGTCAGGGGACGAGCAGTACTTC	CASSPWRGSGDEQYF
TRBV5-1	14	TRBJ2-7	NA	many	TGCGCCAGCAGCTTGGACGTCGCGAGATACGAGCAGTACTTC	CASSLDVARYEQYF
TRBV20-1	13	TRBJ2-3	NA	many	TGCAGTGCTAGAGAGGTTAGCACAGATACGCAGTATTTT	CSAREVSTDTQYF
TRBV12-3/TRBV12-4	16	TRBJ2-2	TRBD2	few	TGTGCCAGCAGTTCCCCAGCGGGGGGGACCACCGGGGAGCTGTTTTTT	CASSSPAGGTTGELFF
TRBV6-1	15	TRBJ1-6	TRBD1	NA	TGTGCCAGCCATCTCGGGACAGGGCATAATTCACCCCTCCACTTT	CASHLGTGHNSPLHF
TRBV5-1	14	TRBJ1-1	NA	many	TGCGCCAGCAGCTTCCGGGGATCCTCGGGAGAAGCTTTCTTT	CASSFRGSSGEAFF
TRBV19	14	TRBJ2-1	TRBD1	few	TGTGCCAGTAATAGGGACAGGGGCTACAATGAGCAGTTCTTC	CASNRDRGYNEQFF